This T cell receptor (beta chain) is drawn from a study of regulatory T cells in long-lasting Graves disease. Across the whole study: A definition of persistent Graves' disease required over 5 years of antithyroid drugs plus positive TSH receptor antibodies.

HTBI primers from iRepertoire and Arm-PCR of CDR3 regions yielded the TCR beta libraries. TCRdb recomputed calls from the multiplex PCR reads with MiXCR, one row per CDR3 protein. The data show about 660,000 distinct CDR3 sequences, with approximately 31% seen just once and about 40% held by the top ten. Time point defined: persistent/refractory GD, antithyroid drugs over 5 years with positive TRAb. Isolated PBMC RNA provided the starting material for the TCR library. The material was peripheral blood mononuclear cells (PBMCs), obtained when the disease was refractory, from a patient treated with antithyroid drugs. This TCR derives from a female donor with Graves disease.

Here the CDR3 reads CASSYKGVGGYTF. The CDR3 coding sequence is TGTGCCAGCAGCTACAAGGGTGTTGGTGGCTACACCTTC. V and J are TRBV7-9 and TRBJ1-2; D is unresolved. The CDR3 extends over 13 amino acids. The V and J ends lost 4 bases and 7 bases respectively, with 13 bases between them. CDR1 and CDR2 from the germline V gene are SEHNR and FQNEAQ (reference sequence).